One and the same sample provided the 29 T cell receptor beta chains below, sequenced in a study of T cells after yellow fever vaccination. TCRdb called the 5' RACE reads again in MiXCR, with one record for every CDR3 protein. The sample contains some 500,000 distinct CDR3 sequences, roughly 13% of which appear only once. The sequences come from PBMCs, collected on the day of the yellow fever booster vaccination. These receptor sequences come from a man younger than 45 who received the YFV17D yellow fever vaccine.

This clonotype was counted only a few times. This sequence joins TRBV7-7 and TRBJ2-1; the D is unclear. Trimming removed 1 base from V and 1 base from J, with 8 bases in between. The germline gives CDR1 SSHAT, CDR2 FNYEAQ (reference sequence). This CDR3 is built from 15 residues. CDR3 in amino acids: CASSLVVGSYNEQFF. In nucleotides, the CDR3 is TGTGCCAGCAGCTTAGTAGTTGGGTCCTACAATGAGCAGTTCTTC.

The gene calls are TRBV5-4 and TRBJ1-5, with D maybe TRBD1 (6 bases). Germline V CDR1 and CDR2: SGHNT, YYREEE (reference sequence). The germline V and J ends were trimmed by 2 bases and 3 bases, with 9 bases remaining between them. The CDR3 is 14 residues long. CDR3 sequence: CASSFAGDNQPQHF. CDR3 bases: TGTGCCAGCAGCTTTGCAGGGGACAATCAGCCCCAGCATTTT.

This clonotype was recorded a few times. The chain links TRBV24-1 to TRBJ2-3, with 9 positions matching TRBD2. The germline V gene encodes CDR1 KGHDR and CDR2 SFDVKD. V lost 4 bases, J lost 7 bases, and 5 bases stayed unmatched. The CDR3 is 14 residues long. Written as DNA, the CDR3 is TGTGCCACCAGTGAGAGCGGGAGGCGCAATACGCAGTATTTT. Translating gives CATSESGRRNTQYF.

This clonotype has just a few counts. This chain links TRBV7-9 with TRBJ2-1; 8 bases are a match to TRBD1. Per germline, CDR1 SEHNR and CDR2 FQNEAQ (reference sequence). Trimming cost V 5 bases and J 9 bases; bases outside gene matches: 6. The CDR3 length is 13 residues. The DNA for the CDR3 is TGTGCCAGCAGCCCGACAGGGGCCGGTGAGCAGTTCTTC. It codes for CASSPTGAGEQFF.

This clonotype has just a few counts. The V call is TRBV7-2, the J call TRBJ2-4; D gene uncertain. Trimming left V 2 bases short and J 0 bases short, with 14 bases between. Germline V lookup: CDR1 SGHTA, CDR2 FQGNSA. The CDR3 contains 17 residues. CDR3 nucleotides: TGTGCCAGCAGCTTAATGGGGAACCAACTAGCCAAAAACATTCAGTACTTC. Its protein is CASSLMGNQLAKNIQYF.

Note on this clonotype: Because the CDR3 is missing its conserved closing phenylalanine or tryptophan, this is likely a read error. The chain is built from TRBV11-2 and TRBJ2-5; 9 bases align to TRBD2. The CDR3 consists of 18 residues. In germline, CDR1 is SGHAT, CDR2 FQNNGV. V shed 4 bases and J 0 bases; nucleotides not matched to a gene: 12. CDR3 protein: CASSSSASGKLYQETQYL. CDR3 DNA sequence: TGTGCCAGCAGCTCCTCGGCTAGCGGGAAACTGTACCAAGAGACCCAGTACTTA.

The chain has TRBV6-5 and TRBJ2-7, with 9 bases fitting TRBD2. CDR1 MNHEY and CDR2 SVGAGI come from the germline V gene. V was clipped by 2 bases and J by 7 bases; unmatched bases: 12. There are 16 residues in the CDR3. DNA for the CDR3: TGTGCCAGCAGTTACCGCCAGGCGGGAGGGCTCGGGGAGCAGTACTTC. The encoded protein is CASSYRQAGGLGEQYF.

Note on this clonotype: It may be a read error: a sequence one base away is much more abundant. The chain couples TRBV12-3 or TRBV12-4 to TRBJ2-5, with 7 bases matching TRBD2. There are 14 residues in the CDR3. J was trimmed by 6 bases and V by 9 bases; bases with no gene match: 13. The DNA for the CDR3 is TGTGCCAGTGGGCTAGCGGTAGCTGCGAAGACCCAGTACTTC. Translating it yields CASGLAVAAKTQYF.

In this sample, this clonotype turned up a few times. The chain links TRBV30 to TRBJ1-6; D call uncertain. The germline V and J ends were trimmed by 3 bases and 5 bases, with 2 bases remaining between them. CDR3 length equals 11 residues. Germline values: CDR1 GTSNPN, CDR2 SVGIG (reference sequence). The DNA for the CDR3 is TGTGCCTGGAGGAATAATTCACCCCTCCACTTT. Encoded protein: CAWRNNSPLHF.

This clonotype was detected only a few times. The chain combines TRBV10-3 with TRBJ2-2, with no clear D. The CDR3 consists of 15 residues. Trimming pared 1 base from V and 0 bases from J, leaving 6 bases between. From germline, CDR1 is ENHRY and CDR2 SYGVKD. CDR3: CAISELAANTGELFF. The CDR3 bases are TGTGCCATCAGTGAGTTGGCGGCGAACACCGGGGAGCTGTTTTTT.

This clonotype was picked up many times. CDR3 bases: TGTGCCAGCAGCTTGCTCGGGTCCTACGAGCAGTACTTC. Its protein product is CASSLLGSYEQYF. The chain is built from TRBV5-6 and TRBJ2-7; D is ambiguous. Germline V gene data show CDR1 as SGHDT and CDR2 as YYEEEE. V was trimmed by 1 base and J by 1 base, leaving 6 bases between them. The CDR3 length is 13 residues. Using reference TRBV5-6 and TRBJ2-7 for the parts outside the CDR3, the full variable domain is DAGVTQSPTHLIKTRGQQVTLRCSPKSGHDTVSWYQQALGQGPQFIFQYYEEEERQRGNFPDRFSGHQFPNYSSELNVNALLLGDSALYLCASSLLGSYEQYFGPGTRLTVT.

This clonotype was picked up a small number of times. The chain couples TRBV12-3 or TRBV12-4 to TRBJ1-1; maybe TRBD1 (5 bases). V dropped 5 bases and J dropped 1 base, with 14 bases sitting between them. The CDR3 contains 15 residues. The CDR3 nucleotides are TGTGCCAGCAGTCCTTCGATTGGGGCGAACACTGAAGCTTTCTTT. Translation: CASSPSIGANTEAFF.

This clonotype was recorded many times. CDR3 in DNA: TGTGCCAGCAGCTTCCGGCGGGTCTCCACAGATACGCAGTATTTT. It is translated as CASSFRRVSTDTQYF. The chain is built from TRBV7-4 and TRBJ2-3; perhaps TRBD2 as D (5 bases). The CDR3 runs 15 residues. CDR1 is SGHVT and CDR2 is SQSDAQ in the germline V gene. Trimming stripped 3 bases from V and 2 bases from J, with 12 bases between.

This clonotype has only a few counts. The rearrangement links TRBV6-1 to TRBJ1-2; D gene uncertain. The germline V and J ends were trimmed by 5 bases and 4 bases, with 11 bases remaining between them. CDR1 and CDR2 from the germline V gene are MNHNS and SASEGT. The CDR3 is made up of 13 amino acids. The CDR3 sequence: CASSRRASYGYTF. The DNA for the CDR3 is TGTGCCAGCAGTCGCCGAGCTAGCTATGGCTACACCTTC.

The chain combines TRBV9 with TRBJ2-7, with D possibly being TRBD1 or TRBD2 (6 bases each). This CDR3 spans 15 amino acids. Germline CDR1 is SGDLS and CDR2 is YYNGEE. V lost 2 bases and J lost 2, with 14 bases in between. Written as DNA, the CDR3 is TGTGCCAGCAGCGTCGAGACGGGGGCGGCCTACGAGCAGTACTTC. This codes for CASSVETGAAYEQYF.

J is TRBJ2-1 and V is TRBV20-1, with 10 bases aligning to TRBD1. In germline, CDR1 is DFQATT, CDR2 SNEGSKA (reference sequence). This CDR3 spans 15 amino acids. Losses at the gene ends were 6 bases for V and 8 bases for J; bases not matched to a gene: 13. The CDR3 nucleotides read TGCAGTGCCAACCACCCGGGACAGGGGATCCATGAGCAGTTCTTC. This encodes CSANHPGQGIHEQFF.

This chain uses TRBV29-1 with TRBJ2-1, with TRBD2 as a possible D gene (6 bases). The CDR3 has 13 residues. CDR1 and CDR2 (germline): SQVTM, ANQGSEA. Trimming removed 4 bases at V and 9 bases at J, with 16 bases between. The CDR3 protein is CSVALTGDTEQFF. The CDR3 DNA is TGCAGCGTTGCCCTTACGGGAGATACTGAGCAGTTCTTC.

CDR3 sequence: CASSLAPQEGYEQYF. CDR3 DNA sequence: TGTGCCAGCAGCTTAGCCCCGCAGGAAGGCTACGAGCAGTACTTC. This chain links TRBV7-2 with TRBJ2-7, with D hard to call. CDR3 length equals 15 residues. Germline lookup yields CDR1 SGHTA and CDR2 FQGNSA. Trimming took off 0 bases at V and 3 bases at J, with 12 bases between the two ends.

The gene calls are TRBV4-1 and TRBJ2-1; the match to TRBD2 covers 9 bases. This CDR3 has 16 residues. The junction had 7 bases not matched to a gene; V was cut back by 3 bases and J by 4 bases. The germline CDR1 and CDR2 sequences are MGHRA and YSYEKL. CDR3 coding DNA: TGCGCCAGCAGCCATCCCGCGGGAGGGAGGTACAATGAGCAGTTCTTC. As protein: CASSHPAGGRYNEQFF.

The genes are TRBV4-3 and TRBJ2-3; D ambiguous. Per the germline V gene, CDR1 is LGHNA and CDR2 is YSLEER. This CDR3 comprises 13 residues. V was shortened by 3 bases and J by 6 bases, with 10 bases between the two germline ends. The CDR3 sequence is CASSHVIWDTQYF. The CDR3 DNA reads TGCGCCAGCAGCCATGTCATCTGGGATACGCAGTATTTT.

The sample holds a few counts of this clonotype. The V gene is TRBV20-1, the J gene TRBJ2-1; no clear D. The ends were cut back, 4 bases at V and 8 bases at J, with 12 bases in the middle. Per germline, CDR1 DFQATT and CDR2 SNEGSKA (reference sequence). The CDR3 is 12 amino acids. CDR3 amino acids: CSATTSADEQFF. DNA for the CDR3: TGCAGTGCTACCACCTCGGCCGATGAGCAGTTCTTC.

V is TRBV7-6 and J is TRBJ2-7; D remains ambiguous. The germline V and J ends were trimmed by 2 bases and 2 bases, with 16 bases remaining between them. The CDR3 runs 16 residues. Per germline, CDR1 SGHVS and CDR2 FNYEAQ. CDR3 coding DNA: TGTGCCAGCAGCTTATTAGGTGTGGTGAGCCCCTACGAGCAGTACTTC. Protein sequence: CASSLLGVVSPYEQYF.

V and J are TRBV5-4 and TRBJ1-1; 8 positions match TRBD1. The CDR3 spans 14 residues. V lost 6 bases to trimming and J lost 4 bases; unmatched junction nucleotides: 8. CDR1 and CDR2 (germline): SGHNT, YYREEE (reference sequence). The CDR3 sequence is CASNERQGSTEAFF. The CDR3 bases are TGTGCCAGCAACGAACGACAGGGGAGCACTGAAGCTTTCTTT.

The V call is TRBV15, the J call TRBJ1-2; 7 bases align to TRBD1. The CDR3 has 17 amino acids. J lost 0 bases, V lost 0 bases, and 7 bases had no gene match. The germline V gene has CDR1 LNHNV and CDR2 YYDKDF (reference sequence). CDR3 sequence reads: CATSRDTGTVSNYGYTF. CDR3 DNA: TGTGCCACCAGCAGAGACACAGGGACAGTTTCTAACTATGGCTACACCTTC. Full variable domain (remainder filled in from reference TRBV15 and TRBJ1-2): DAMVIQNPRYQVTQFGKPVTLSCSQTLNHNVMYWYQQKSSQAPKLLFHYYDKDFNNEADTPDNFQSRRPNTSFCFLDIRSPGLGDTAMYLCATSRDTGTVSNYGYTFGSGTRLTVV.

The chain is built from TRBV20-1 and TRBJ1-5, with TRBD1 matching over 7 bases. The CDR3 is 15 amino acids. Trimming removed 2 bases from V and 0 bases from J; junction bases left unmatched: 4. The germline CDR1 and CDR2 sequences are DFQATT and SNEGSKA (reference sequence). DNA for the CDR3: TGCAGTGCTAGACCGGACAGGTTTAGCAATCAGCCCCAGCATTTT. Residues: CSARPDRFSNQPQHF.

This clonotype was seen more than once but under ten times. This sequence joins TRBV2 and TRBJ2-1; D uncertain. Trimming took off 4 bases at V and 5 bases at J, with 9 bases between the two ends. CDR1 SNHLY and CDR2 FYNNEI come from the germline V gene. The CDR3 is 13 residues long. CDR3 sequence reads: CASSVDVDNEQFF. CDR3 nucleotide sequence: TGTGCCAGCAGTGTAGACGTAGACAATGAGCAGTTCTTC. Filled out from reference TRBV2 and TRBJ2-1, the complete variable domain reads EPEVTQTPSHQVTQMGQEVILRCVPISNHLYFYWYRQILGQKVEFLVSFYNNEISEKSEIFDDQFSVERPDGSNFTLKIRSTKLEDSAMYFCASSVDVDNEQFFGPGTRLTVL.

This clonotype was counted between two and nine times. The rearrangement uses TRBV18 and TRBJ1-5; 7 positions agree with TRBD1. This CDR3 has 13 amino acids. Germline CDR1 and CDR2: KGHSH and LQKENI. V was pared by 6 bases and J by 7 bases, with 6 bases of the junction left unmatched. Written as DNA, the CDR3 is TGTGCCAGCTCCCAACTACAGGGGCAGCCCCAGCATTTT. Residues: CASSQLQGQPQHF.

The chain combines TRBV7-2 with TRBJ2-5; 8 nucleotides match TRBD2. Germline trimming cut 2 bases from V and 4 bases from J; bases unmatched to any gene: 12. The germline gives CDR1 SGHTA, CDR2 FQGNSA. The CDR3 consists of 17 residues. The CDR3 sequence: CASSLRAEREGRETQYF. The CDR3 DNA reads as TGTGCCAGCAGCTTACGGGCGGAACGGGAGGGCCGAGAGACCCAGTACTTC.

CDR3: CASLLTSGGNNEQFF. CDR3 coding DNA: TGTGCCAGCCTATTGACTAGCGGGGGAAACAATGAGCAGTTCTTC. The V call is TRBV7-2, the J call TRBJ2-1; 12 bases are shared with TRBD2. V was clipped by 8 bases and J by 5 bases; unmatched bases: 7. This CDR3 has 15 amino acids. Germline CDR1 and CDR2: SGHTA and FQGNSA.